The source of this T cell receptor beta chain is a study of T cells in Graves' hyperthyroidism and ophthalmopathy. In the study overall: Peripheral blood was acquired at first diagnosis, ahead of any therapy whatsoever. Findings and limits, study-wide: Stable hyperthyroidism and ophthalmopathy were separated using 13 V-J signatures.

Germline loops: CDR1 LGHDT, CDR2 YNNKEL (reference sequence). The CDR3 extends over 20 amino acids. Losses at the gene ends were 4 bases for V and 1 base for J; bases not matched to a gene: 13. Newly diagnosed hyperthyroidism, duration under 2 months, in patients aged 18 to 65. Sampled blood dates from first hyperthyroidism diagnosis, and it precedes any ophthalmopathy symptoms. Remarks on this clonotype: Its antigen is not identified.

Using RNA transcripts as the source, TCR beta CDR3 regions were amplified. Researchers ran a first-round RT-PCR on the TCR CDR3 using the HTBI primer set. MiXCR, applied by TCRdb to the multiplex PCR reads, yields one record per CDR3 protein. The profile shows 350,000 or so distinct CDR3 sequences, about 17% of them singletons. This TCR was recovered from a woman aged 25-40 years with Graves' hyperthyroidism that later progressed to Graves' ophthalmopathy. The material sequenced was blood. This rearrangement joins TRBV3-1 to TRBJ2-6, with 10 nucleotides matching TRBD2. The CDR3 is CASSPSRGLAGVSGANVLTF. The CDR3 DNA follows: TGTGCCAGCAGCCCGTCTCGAGGTCTAGCGGGGGTATCTGGGGCCAACGTCCTGACTTTC.